The present T cell receptor (beta chain) was sequenced within a study of blood T cells in healthy people across ages. Regarding the study as a whole: Reliance upon unsorted PBMCs precluded definitive naive versus antigen-experienced comparison. Getting older went along with TCR beta diversity per million T cells dropping roughly linearly.

Note on this clonotype: Its antigen is unidentified.

This CDR3 contains 15 residues. Germline-derived CDR1 and CDR2 are ENHRY and SYGVKD. With V trimmed by 4 bases and J by 8 bases, 8 bases remained unmatched. Extractions gave at least 5 micrograms of total RNA per sample. Primed by a sample-barcoded 5' primer and a J-beta primer mix, a second PCR proceeded for roughly 7 to 11 cycles. A 12-random-nucleotide template-switch adaptor tagged each cDNA molecule. Each CDR3 protein gets one entry after TCRdb re-called the 5' RACE reads with MiXCR. The sample consists of around 1,800,000 distinct CDR3 sequences, about two fifths of them appearing once. The V and J genes are TRBV10-3 and TRBJ2-1, with TRBD1 matching 10 bases. The sample comprised blood. The TCR originated in a human donor in good health. For the CDR3, the DNA is TGTGCCATCAGTGGCCGGGACAGGGGATTCGATGAGCAGTTCTTC. This gives the protein CAISGRDRGFDEQFF.